These 2 T cell receptor beta chains originate from one sample sequenced in a study of blood T cell repertoires in COVID-19. TCRdb's copy holds only in-frame clones and misses some; the assay was immunoSEQ multiplex PCR. The sample yields some 500,000 clones, around nine tenths seen once. The sample taken for sequencing was PBMCs or T cells enriched from blood (not recorded which). The source is a woman aged 40 to 49 who had recovered from COVID-19.

In its sample, this clone was seen once. The chain employs TRBV4-3 and TRBJ2-3; 8 bases are shared with TRBD2. Unmatched junction bases numbered 3, after V lost 0 bases and J lost 4 bases. This CDR3 has 15 residues. CDR1 is LGHNA, CDR2 YSLEER, per germline. This chain's CDR3 is CASSQEGGRPDTQYF. CDR3 in DNA: TGCGCCAGCAGCCAAGAAGGCGGGAGGCCAGATACGCAGTATTTT.

This clone was seen more than once but under ten times. The chain joins TRBV30 to TRBJ1-1; TRBD1 is a possible D gene (5 bases). This CDR3 is 14 amino acids long. V gave up 7 bases and J gave up 7 bases, with 22 bases separating them. CDR1 GTSNPN and CDR2 SVGIG come from the germline V gene (reference sequence). The DNA of the CDR3 is TGTGCCTCCCAACTACAACTGATCAGGGTTGAAGCTTTCTTT. As protein: CASQLQLIRVEAFF.